A selection of T cell receptor beta chains follows, all from one sample in a study of CD8 T cells in Susac syndrome. A single record per CDR3 protein comes from TCRdb applying MiXCR to the immunoSEQ multiplex PCR reads. The sample yields 140,000 or so distinct CDR3 sequences, under 97% seen once. The source material was CD4+ T cells from PBMCs. These receptors originate from a human donor with Susac syndrome. Both conserved end residues are part of each CDR3. The D gene is left open where the match is weak. Rows give clone size only sometimes, using once, few, many, or a class for an expanded clone.

D | J | length | size | V | CDR3 | DNA
TRBD1 | TRBJ2-7 | 16 | . | TRBV5-1 | CASSVQLTDRPQEQYF | TGCGCCAGCAGCGTCCAACTGACGGACAGGCCCCAGGAGCAGTACTTC
TRBD1 | TRBJ2-1 | 16 | once | TRBV15 | CATSPTDRPDYNEQFF | TGTGCCACCAGCCCAACGGACAGGCCCGACTACAATGAGCAGTTCTTC
TRBD1 | TRBJ1-5 | 15 | . | TRBV15 | CATSAGQGRGQPQHF | TGTGCCACCAGCGCGGGACAGGGCCGGGGTCAGCCCCAGCATTTT
. | TRBJ1-2 | 13 | . | TRBV20-1 | CSARDSWGYGYTF | TGCAGTGCTAGAGATTCGTGGGGCTATGGCTACACCTTC
TRBD2 | TRBJ2-1 | 15 | . | TRBV4-1 | CASSRLAIIDNEQFF | TGCGCCAGCAGCAGACTAGCGATCATAGACAATGAGCAGTTCTTC
. | TRBJ2-5 | 13 | . | TRBV29-1 | CSVGGTGGETQYF | TGCAGCGTTGGGGGGACTGGGGGAGAGACCCAGTACTTC
. | TRBJ1-1 | 14 | . | TRBV20-1 | CSARGGVMNTETFF | TGCAGTGCTAGAGGGGGCGTTATGAACACTGAAACTTTCTTT
TRBD1 | TRBJ1-5 | 17 | . | TRBV4-1 | CASSQGDRAHSNQPQHF | TGCGCCAGCAGCCAAGGGGACAGGGCCCATAGCAATCAGCCCCAGCATTTT
TRBD1 | TRBJ2-7 | 15 | once | TRBV3-1 | CASSRDRGISYEQYF | TGTGCCAGCAGCCGGGACAGGGGGATCTCCTACGAGCAGTACTTC
. | TRBJ1-4 | 13 | . | TRBV29-1 | CSVGGKANEKLFF | TGCAGCGTTGGAGGGAAGGCTAATGAAAAACTGTTTTTT
TRBD2 | TRBJ2-3 | 19 | . | TRBV9 | CASSALPGLAGKPTDTQYF | TGTGCCAGCAGCGCTTTACCGGGACTAGCGGGGAAACCCACAGATACGCAGTATTTT
TRBD2 | TRBJ2-5 | 13 | . | TRBV29-1 | CSVNRLAGETQYF | TGCAGCGTGAACCGACTAGCGGGAGAGACCCAGTACTTC
. | TRBJ1-1 | 11 | . | TRBV29-1 | CSVEPGTEAFF | TGCAGCGTTGAGCCAGGCACTGAAGCTTTCTTT
. | TRBJ2-6 | 17 | . | TRBV12-3/TRBV12-4 | CASSFLSGLSGANVLTF | TGTGCCAGCAGTTTCCTGAGCGGCCTCTCTGGGGCCAACGTCCTGACTTTC
. | TRBJ1-5 | 14 | . | TRBV7-2 | CASSFGQHNQPQHF | TGTGCCAGCAGCTTCGGACAGCACAATCAGCCCCAGCATTTT
. | TRBJ2-7 | 14 | . | TRBV7-2 | CASSTPAGSYEQYF | TGTGCCAGCAGCACGCCGGCGGGTTCCTACGAGCAGTACTTC
. | TRBJ1-2 | 12 | . | TRBV20-1 | CSARGQRNGYTF | TGCAGTGCTAGAGGCCAGAGGAATGGCTACACCTTC
TRBD2 | TRBJ2-1 | 15 | . | TRBV20-1 | CSASPPAGLYNEQFF | TGCAGTGCTAGCCCCCCAGCGGGACTATACAATGAGCAGTTCTTC
. | TRBJ1-1 | 14 | . | TRBV7-2 | CASSFMSGNTEAFF | TGTGCCAGCAGCTTTATGAGCGGTAACACTGAAGCTTTCTTT
. | TRBJ1-2 | 14 | . | TRBV7-9 | CASSFTESGYGYTF | TGTGCCAGCAGCTTTACAGAGAGCGGCTATGGCTACACCTTC
TRBD2 | TRBJ2-6 | 14 | . | TRBV19 | CATGGSSGANVLTF | TGTGCCACCGGGGGGAGCTCTGGGGCCAACGTCCTGACTTTC
. | TRBJ2-3 | 16 | . | TRBV29-1 | CSVAREAKGGTDTQYF | TGCAGCGTTGCCCGGGAGGCCAAGGGGGGCACAGATACGCAGTATTTT
. | TRBJ1-4 | 16 | once | TRBV18 | CASSLDRPATNEKLFF | TGTGCCAGCTCCCTCGACAGGCCTGCAACTAATGAAAAACTGTTTTTT
. | TRBJ2-3 | 15 | . | TRBV24-1 | CATSEAGTPTDTQYF | TGTGCCACCAGTGAGGCCGGGACCCCGACAGATACGCAGTATTTT
TRBD2 | TRBJ2-5 | 16 | . | TRBV5-4 | CASSLGSGRDVETQYF | TGTGCCAGCAGCTTAGGGAGCGGGAGGGACGTAGAGACCCAGTACTTC
. | TRBJ1-5 | 14 | . | TRBV12-3/TRBV12-4 | CASSLGRYNQPQHF | TGTGCCAGCAGTTTAGGAAGATACAATCAGCCCCAGCATTTT
. | TRBJ2-1 | 12 | . | TRBV28 | CASSPSVAEQFF | TGTGCCAGCAGCCCGTCGGTGGCTGAGCAGTTCTTC
. | TRBJ1-5 | 16 | once | TRBV12-3/TRBV12-4 | CASSPSRPYSNQPQHF | TGTGCCAGCAGCCCAAGCCGCCCTTATAGCAATCAGCCCCAGCATTTT
TRBD1 | TRBJ1-1 | 16 | . | TRBV3-1 | CASSPYRQGGNTEAFF | TGTGCCAGCAGCCCCTATCGACAGGGTGGAAACACTGAAGCTTTCTTT
. | TRBJ2-3 | 15 | . | TRBV20-1 | CSARGGTGGTDTQYF | TGCAGTGCTAGGGGGGGGACAGGTGGTACAGATACGCAGTATTTT
. | TRBJ1-1 | 16 | . | TRBV7-2 | CASSLPGLQEDTEAFF | TGTGCCAGCAGCTTGCCGGGACTCCAGGAGGACACTGAAGCTTTCTTT
. | TRBJ2-7 | 14 | . | TRBV5-4 | CASSSGSSSYEQYF | TGTGCCAGCAGCTCTGGGTCCAGCTCCTACGAGCAGTACTTC
. | TRBJ2-1 | 14 | . | TRBV19 | CASSLQGTHNEQFF | TGTGCCAGTAGCCTTCAGGGGACTCACAATGAGCAGTTCTTC
. | TRBJ1-2 | 13 | . | TRBV5-4 | CASSFAGNYGYTF | TGTGCCAGCAGCTTCGCGGGGAACTATGGCTACACCTTC
. | TRBJ1-4 | 15 | . | TRBV14 | CASSSNRGGIEKLFF | TGTGCCAGCAGCTCCAACCGGGGGGGCATTGAAAAACTGTTTTTT
. | TRBJ2-5 | 14 | . | TRBV5-4 | CASSLAVQEETQYF | TGTGCCAGCAGCTTGGCTGTGCAGGAAGAGACCCAGTACTTC
. | TRBJ1-1 | 12 | . | TRBV12-3/TRBV12-4 | CASKAANTEAFF | TGTGCCAGCAAAGCAGCCAACACTGAAGCTTTCTTT
TRBD1 | TRBJ2-2 | 15 | . | TRBV20-1 | CSARRDRGRTGELFF | TGCAGTGCTAGGAGGGACAGGGGCAGGACCGGGGAGCTGTTTTTT
. | TRBJ1-2 | 13 | . | TRBV29-1 | CSVALPRAYGYTF | TGCAGCGTTGCATTACCCAGGGCGTATGGCTACACCTTC
. | TRBJ2-6 | 15 | . | TRBV5-1 | CASSFGDKGANVLTF | TGCGCCAGCAGCTTTGGGGACAAAGGGGCCAACGTCCTGACTTTC
. | TRBJ1-1 | 12 | . | TRBV24-1 | CATSDGGPEAFF | TGTGCCACCAGCGATGGGGGTCCTGAAGCTTTCTTT
. | TRBJ2-5 | 15 | . | TRBV5-4 | CASSSGGAYQETQYF | TGTGCCAGCAGCTCCGGGGGAGCTTACCAAGAGACCCAGTACTTC
. | TRBJ2-5 | 15 | . | TRBV9 | CASSPDEGGRETQYF | TGTGCCAGCAGCCCCGACGAGGGAGGACGGGAGACCCAGTACTTC
. | TRBJ1-1 | 12 | . | TRBV15 | CATSRDVGVTFF | TGTGCCACCAGCAGAGATGTGGGTGTGACTTTCTTT
. | TRBJ1-3 | 14 | . | TRBV11-3 | CASSLWWTGNTIYF | TGTGCCAGCAGCTTATGGTGGACTGGAAACACCATATATTTT
TRBD2 | TRBJ2-7 | 14 | . | TRBV20-1 | CSASALAGTYEQYF | TGCAGTGCTAGTGCACTAGCGGGAACCTACGAGCAGTACTTC